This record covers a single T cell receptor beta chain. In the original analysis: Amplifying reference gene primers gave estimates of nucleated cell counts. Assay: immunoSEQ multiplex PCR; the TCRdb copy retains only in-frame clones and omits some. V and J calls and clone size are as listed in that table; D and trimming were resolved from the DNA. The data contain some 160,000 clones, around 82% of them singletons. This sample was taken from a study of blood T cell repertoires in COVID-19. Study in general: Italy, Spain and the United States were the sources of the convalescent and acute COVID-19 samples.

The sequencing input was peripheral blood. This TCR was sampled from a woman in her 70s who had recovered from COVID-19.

The CDR3 loop is CASSRERGYNEQFF. Here the CDR3 DNA reads TGTGCCAGCAGCCGAGAAAGGGGGTACAATGAGCAGTTCTTC. V gene TRBV6-6 combines with J gene TRBJ2-1; TRBD1 is a possible D gene (6 bases). The CDR3 contains 14 residues. Germline V gene data show CDR1 as MNHNY and CDR2 as SVGAGI (reference sequence). V dropped 6 bases and J dropped 4 bases, with 13 bases sitting between them.